This T cell receptor beta chain was sequenced in a study of blood T cell repertoires in COVID-19. Study background: Sample material is recorded as cDNA or gDNA derived from T cells, B-cell-depleted T cells, or PBMCs.

Patients of the Seattle cohort, enrolled during active infection, were followed longitudinally. TCRdb keeps only in-frame clones here, not all; method: immunoSEQ multiplex PCR. Counted here are under 200,000 clones, about 85% occurring once; the ten biggest clones make up over 5%. The CDR3 totals 12 residues. Losses at the gene ends were 8 bases for V and 1 base for J; bases not matched to a gene: 4. CDR1 is GTSNPN and CDR2 is SVGIG in the germline V gene (reference sequence). Sequenced sample: peripheral blood. The receptor comes from a woman in her 50s with COVID-19, enrolled during active disease. V usage is TRBV30 and J usage is TRBJ2-5; 7 bases agree with TRBD2. CDR3 bases: TGTGCCGGCGGGACTATCCAAGAGACCCAGTACTTC. This sequence encodes CAGGTIQETQYF.